These 26 T cell receptor beta chains were sequenced from one sample in a study of regulatory T cells in long-lasting Graves disease. To make TCR beta libraries, researchers used iRepertoire HTBI primers and Arm-PCR of CDR3 regions. MiXCR, applied by TCRdb to the multiplex PCR reads, yields one record per CDR3 protein. The sample has about 440,000 distinct CDR3 sequences, more than 12% seen once. Sample time point: newly diagnosed GD, antithyroid drugs for less than 3 months. RNA from PBMCs was the source of the TCR library. These sequences were also reported in another study, on T cells in Graves' hyperthyroidism and ophthalmopathy.

The sample consisted of peripheral blood mononuclear cells (PBMCs), taken at new diagnosis, from a patient treated with antithyroid drugs. These receptor sequences come from a woman aged 25 to 39 with Graves disease.

This clonotype was detected only a few times. J is TRBJ2-5 and V is TRBV6-4; no reliable D call. The CDR3 extends over 13 amino acids. Germline V lookup: CDR1 MRHNA, CDR2 SNTAGT. V was clipped by 2 bases and J by 5 bases, with 9 bases between them. The CDR3 DNA sequence: TGTGCCAGCAGTGACAGGGCCCCGGAGACCCAGTACTTC. Translated: CASSDRAPETQYF.

This clonotype was seen at least ten times. The chain carries TRBV27 and TRBJ2-3, with D unresolved. The germline gives CDR1 MNHEY, CDR2 SMNVEV (reference sequence). The CDR3 sequence is 15 residues long. Trimming pared 0 bases from V and 2 bases from J, leaving 9 bases between. DNA of the CDR3: TGTGCCAGCAGTTTATCTGTCGGCGACACAGATACGCAGTATTTT. Its translation: CASSLSVGDTDTQYF.

This clonotype occurred many times. V and J are TRBV20-1 and TRBJ2-7, with 9 bases fitting TRBD1. Germline loops: CDR1 DFQATT, CDR2 SNEGSKA (reference sequence). The CDR3 covers 14 residues. Unmatched junction bases numbered 9, after V lost 5 bases and J lost 4 bases. The CDR3 nucleotides are TGCAGTGCTGCAGGTCCGGGACAGGGTTACGAGCAGTACTTC. Encoded protein: CSAAGPGQGYEQYF.

The genes are TRBV6-1 and TRBJ1-2, with 9 positions matching TRBD1. Germline V gene lookup returns CDR1 MNHNS and CDR2 SASEGT. The V and J ends lost 5 bases and 2 bases, in that order; junction bases with no gene match: 6. The CDR3 is 15 residues long. CDR3 nucleotides: TGTGCCAGCAGTCCCTGGGACAGGGAGAACTATGGCTACACCTTC. Protein: CASSPWDRENYGYTF.

Details on this clonotype: At one end the junction does not follow the germline gene, possibly because of a read error. This chain links TRBV7-3 with TRBJ2-7; the D gene is possibly TRBD2 (6 bases). The germline CDR1 and CDR2 sequences are SGHTA and FQGTGA. This CDR3 spans 17 amino acids. CDR3 in amino acids: CARRWRVRQNYSYERYF. CDR3 in DNA: TGTGCCAGGCGGTGGAGGGTCCGACAGAACTACTCCTACGAGCGGTACTTC.

In this sample, this clonotype turned up many times. This rearrangement joins TRBV29-1 to TRBJ2-7, with D tentatively TRBD2 (6 bases). The V and J ends lost 4 bases and 4 bases respectively, with 17 bases between them. Germline assignment: CDR1 SQVTM and CDR2 ANQGSEA. This CDR3 is 14 amino acids long. The CDR3 loop is CSVGSGTAHYEQYF. The CDR3 DNA follows: TGCAGCGTTGGCTCCGGGACTGCTCATTACGAGCAGTACTTC.

The genes are TRBV24-1 and TRBJ2-1; D unresolved. The germline V gene has CDR1 KGHDR and CDR2 SFDVKD. The CDR3 is made up of 12 amino acids. V lost 6 bases and J 9 bases, leaving 11 bases between the germline ends. This CDR3 reads CATSRYLGEQFF. CDR3 DNA sequence: TGTGCCACCAGTCGTTACTTAGGTGAGCAGTTCTTC.

In its sample, this clonotype was seen a few times. V gene TRBV29-1 combines with J gene TRBJ2-2; no reliable D call. The CDR3 has 12 residues. Germline assignment: CDR1 SQVTM and CDR2 ANQGSEA. The V gene lost 0 bases and the J gene lost 6 bases, with 5 bases spanning the gap. CDR3 bases: TGCAGCGTTGAAGAATTCCCCGGGGAGCTGTTTTTT. This codes for CSVEEFPGELFF.

This clonotype was detected ten times or more. This chain uses TRBV7-9 with TRBJ2-1; D remains unclear. Germline V CDR1 and CDR2: SEHNR, FQNEAQ (reference sequence). The CDR3 consists of 13 residues. Between the trimmed V and J ends, which lost 1 base and 8 bases, there was a span of 9 bases. CDR3 region: CASSLGPEYEQFF. The CDR3 DNA reads TGTGCCAGCAGCTTAGGTCCCGAGTATGAGCAGTTCTTC.

A note on this clonotype: A far larger clone is one nucleotide away, so this likely arose from a read error. The rearrangement joins TRBV6-1 to TRBJ2-1; D is perhaps TRBD2 (6 bases). Deletions cut 6 bases from V and 10 bases from J, with 19 bases between. This CDR3 region has 14 residues. CDR1 and CDR2 from the germline V gene are MNHNS and SASEGT. The CDR3 here is CASSPLGGSYEQFF. In nucleotides, the CDR3 is TGTGCCAGCAGCCCCCTAGGAGGGAGCTACGAGCAGTTCTTC.

The chain employs TRBV27 and TRBJ2-7; 8 bases match TRBD1. Germline V gene data show CDR1 as MNHEY and CDR2 as SMNVEV (reference sequence). The CDR3 is 18 residues long. V lost 6 bases and J lost 3; bases outside the gene matches: 19. CDR3 nucleotide sequence: TGTGCCAGCAGCCCTCGGACAGGGCCAAGAGGTGGTAGCTACGAGCAGTACTTC. The encoded protein is CASSPRTGPRGGSYEQYF.

V is TRBV25-1 and J is TRBJ1-5; no firm D call. CDR3 length equals 14 residues. V lost 2 bases, J lost 2 bases, and 7 bases lay in between. Germline assignment: CDR1 MGHDK and CDR2 SYGVNS. CDR3 amino acids: CASSEEMGNQPQHF. In nucleotides, the CDR3 is TGTGCCAGCAGTGAAGAGATGGGCAATCAGCCCCAGCATTTT.

This chain links TRBV7-2 with TRBJ1-2; no firm D call. V was pared by 1 base and J by 4 bases, with 13 bases between. Germline assignment: CDR1 SGHTA and CDR2 FQGNSA. This CDR3 spans 15 amino acids. CDR3 loop: CASSLGGRTTYGYTF. The DNA for the CDR3 is TGTGCCAGCAGCTTAGGAGGGAGGACGACCTATGGCTACACCTTC.

This clonotype appeared many times. The chain links TRBV20-1 to TRBJ1-2; 8 bases are a match to TRBD1. Trimming took 1 base from V and 4 from J; bases not matched to a gene: 5. The germline V gene has CDR1 DFQATT and CDR2 SNEGSKA (reference sequence). The CDR3 has 14 amino acids. The CDR3 loop is CSARGGQVVYGYTF. The CDR3 nucleotides read TGCAGTGCTAGAGGGGGACAGGTGGTCTATGGCTACACCTTC.

The rearrangement links TRBV3-1 to TRBJ2-7, with D perhaps matching TRBD2 (6 bases). Trimming cost V 3 bases and J 0 bases, with 12 bases left between them. Germline V CDR1 and CDR2: LGHDT, YNNKEL (reference sequence). This CDR3 is 15 amino acids long. DNA of the CDR3: TGTGCCAGCAGCCACCCGGGACTTAGCTCCTACGAGCAGTACTTC. Its translation: CASSHPGLSSYEQYF.

The V and J genes are TRBV20-1 and TRBJ2-7; D tentatively fits TRBD1 or TRBD2 (6 bases each). The CDR3 loop spans 13 amino acids. V was trimmed by 6 bases and J by 6 bases, leaving 18 bases between them. Germline CDR1 DFQATT, CDR2 SNEGSKA (reference sequence). The CDR3 DNA sequence: TGCAGTGCCGGAGGGCAGGGGTGGTCCGAGCAGTACTTC. Protein product: CSAGGQGWSEQYF.

This clonotype was recorded many times. The chain has TRBV28 and TRBJ1-5; 7 bases fit TRBD1. The trim removed 4 bases at V and 6 bases at J, leaving 6 bases unmatched. Germline V gene lookup returns CDR1 MDHEN and CDR2 SYDVKM. This CDR3 is 14 amino acids long. The CDR3 loop reads CASSSTGFGQPQHF. CDR3 coding DNA: TGTGCCAGCAGTTCGACAGGGTTCGGTCAGCCCCAGCATTTT. Full variable domain (outside the CDR3, taken from reference TRBV28 and TRBJ1-5): DVKVTQSSRYLVKRTGEKVFLECVQDMDHENMFWYRQDPGLGLRLIYFSYDVKMKEKGDIPEGYSVSREKKERFSLILESASTNQTSMYLCASSSTGFGQPQHFGDGTRLSIL.

Here the CDR3 reads CASSHSSTGGLYGYTF. In DNA, the CDR3 is TGTGCCAGCAGCCACTCTTCCACCGGGGGCCTTTATGGCTACACCTTC. This sequence joins TRBV14 and TRBJ1-2, with D perhaps matching TRBD1 (6 bases). Germline CDR1 reads SGHDN; CDR2 reads FVKESK. The CDR3 loop spans 16 amino acids. V dropped 3 bases and J dropped 5 bases, with 19 bases sitting between them.

This clonotype was observed at least ten times. This chain joins TRBV27 and TRBJ2-3; possibly TRBD2 for D (6 bases). CDR1 is MNHEY, CDR2 SMNVEV, per germline (reference sequence). This CDR3 has 14 amino acids. V was shortened by 5 bases and J by 2 bases, with 11 bases between the two germline ends. The CDR3 nucleotides read TGTGCCAGCAGTGCGACTAGTAACACAGATACGCAGTATTTT. Translated: CASSATSNTDTQYF.

This clonotype appeared many times. V is TRBV18 and J is TRBJ2-7, with TRBD2 matching 11 bases. Germline values: CDR1 KGHSH, CDR2 LQKENI. CDR3 length: 16 residues. With 4 bases clipped from V and 4 bases from J, the junction kept 9 bases outside the gene matches. The CDR3 loop reads CASSQQGLAATYEQYF. Written as DNA, the CDR3 is TGTGCCAGCTCACAGCAGGGACTAGCGGCGACTTACGAGCAGTACTTC.

This clonotype has at least ten counts. This chain uses TRBV11-2 with TRBJ2-7; D may be TRBD2 (5 bases). This CDR3 is built from 14 residues. Trimming pared 5 bases from V and 2 bases from J, leaving 13 bases between. Germline CDR1 and CDR2: SGHAT and FQNNGV. The CDR3 sequence is CASSAGVGPYEQYF. CDR3 sequence (DNA): TGTGCCAGCAGCGCCGGGGTTGGTCCCTACGAGCAGTACTTC.

The chain employs TRBV5-6 and TRBJ2-5; a possible D gene is TRBD2 (6 bases). The CDR3 has 15 amino acids. The V gene lost 0 bases and the J gene lost 1 base, with 10 bases spanning the gap. Germline V gene lookup returns CDR1 SGHDT and CDR2 YYEEEE. For the CDR3, the DNA is TGTGCCAGCAGCTTGGTGAGGGACTCCCAAGAGACCCAGTACTTC. Its translation: CASSLVRDSQETQYF.

This clonotype was seen many times. V gene TRBV5-6 combines with J gene TRBJ1-1, with a weak D call TRBD1 (6 bases). The length of the CDR3 is 17 residues. The germline gives CDR1 SGHDT, CDR2 YYEEEE. The V end lost 0 bases, the J end lost 4 bases, and 19 bases lay between the germline ends. Here the CDR3 DNA reads TGTGCCAGCAGCTTGGTCAGGGGAGTGCTGGCAATCACTGAAGCTTTCTTT. Translated, it gives CASSLVRGVLAITEAFF.

This clonotype was seen more than once but under ten times. The chain links TRBV12-3 or TRBV12-4 to TRBJ1-2; D is perhaps TRBD1 (6 bases). Trimming left V 6 bases short and J 1 base short, with 12 bases between. This CDR3 has 14 amino acids. The DNA of the CDR3 is TGTGCCAGCAGACAGGACAGCGTTAACTATGGCTACACCTTC. This gives the protein CASRQDSVNYGYTF.

To note about this clonotype: Just one base apart from a much larger clone, this may be a read error. The rearrangement uses TRBV9 and TRBJ2-1; 12 bases agree with TRBD2. This CDR3 comprises 15 residues. Germline assignment: CDR1 SGDLS and CDR2 YYNGEE. CDR3 in DNA: TGTGCCAGCAGCCCTCGACTAGCGGGAGCCAATGACCAGTTCTTC. Protein sequence: CASSPRLAGANDQFF.

The chain carries TRBV24-1 and TRBJ2-1, with TRBD1 as a possible D gene (6 bases). Germline lookup yields CDR1 KGHDR and CDR2 SFDVKD. Trimming left V 3 bases short and J 2 bases short, with 16 bases between. CDR3 size: 17 residues. In nucleotides, the CDR3 is TGTGCCACCAGTGATCTCCCCGGGACAAACGCCTACAATGAGCAGTTCTTC. Protein product: CATSDLPGTNAYNEQFF.